This T cell receptor beta chain emerged from a study of PD-1 blockade in classical Hodgkin lymphoma. Regarding time point: newly diagnosed, previously untreated cHL patient sample. Out of thawed PBMCs, magnetic negative selection purified CD4+ T cells. The study compared against PBMCs from newly diagnosed, untreated classical Hodgkin lymphoma. Germline lookup yields CDR1 SNHLY and CDR2 FYNNEI. The junction had 21 bases not matched to a gene; V was cut back by 6 bases and J by 4 bases. The CDR3 sequence is 19 residues long. The protocol was immunoSEQ multiplex PCR, while the TCRdb copy is restricted to in-frame clones and leaves out a portion. The table includes fewer than 30,000 clones, around 89% detected once. Notes on this clone: As yet, its antigen is unknown.

Study observations and caveats: Baseline TCR diversity was reportedly lower in newly diagnosed patients than in healthy donors. It was reported as lower still in relapsed/refractory patients. With respect to the repertoire differences, their causes, possibly disease activity or prior therapy, remain undefined.

The sequenced sample consisted of CD4+ T cells from blood. The TCR was taken from a human donor with classical Hodgkin lymphoma. The V call is TRBV2, the J call TRBJ2-1; 7 bases map to TRBD1. CDR3 nucleotide sequence: TGTGCCAGCAGCAAGGAAAGTGTAGCTTGGACAGGTCGTTACAATGAGCAGTTCTTC. It encodes CASSKESVAWTGRYNEQFF.